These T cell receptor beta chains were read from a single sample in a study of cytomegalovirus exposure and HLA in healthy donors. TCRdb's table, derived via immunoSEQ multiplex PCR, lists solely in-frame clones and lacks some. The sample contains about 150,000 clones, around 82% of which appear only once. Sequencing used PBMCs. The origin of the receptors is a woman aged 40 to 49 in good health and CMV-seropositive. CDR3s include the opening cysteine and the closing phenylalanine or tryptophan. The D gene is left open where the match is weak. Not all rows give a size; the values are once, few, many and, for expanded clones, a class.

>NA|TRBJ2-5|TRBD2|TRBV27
CASSLLGLAGGQQGGTQYF
TGTGCCAGCAGTTTACTAGGACTAGCGGGAGGACAACAGGGGGGGACCCAGTACTTC
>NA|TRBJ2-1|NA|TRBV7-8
CASSLGQGFKDEQFF
TGTGCCAGCAGCTTAGGTCAGGGATTTAAGGATGAGCAGTTCTTC
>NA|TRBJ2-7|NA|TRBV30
CAWRPQFSYEQYF
TGTGCCTGGAGACCCCAGTTCTCCTACGAGCAGTACTTC
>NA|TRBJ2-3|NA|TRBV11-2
CASSSTGTIDTQYF
TGTGCCAGCAGCTCTACAGGGACTATAGATACGCAGTATTTT
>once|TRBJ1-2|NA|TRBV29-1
CSVEVGSYGYTF
TGCAGCGTTGAAGTGGGGAGCTATGGCTACACCTTC
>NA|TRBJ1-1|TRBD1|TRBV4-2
CASSQDAADRGVAEAFF
TGTGCCAGCAGCCAAGATGCGGCAGACAGGGGCGTCGCTGAAGCTTTCTTT
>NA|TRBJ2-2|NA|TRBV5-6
CASSKSSAGGELFF
TGTGCCAGCAGCAAATCCTCTGCCGGCGGGGAGCTGTTTTTT
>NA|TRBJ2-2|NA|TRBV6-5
CATHETGELFF
TGTGCCACACACGAAACCGGGGAGCTGTTTTTT
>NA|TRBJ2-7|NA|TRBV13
CASSLTGLYEQYF
TGTGCCAGCAGCTTAACGGGTCTCTACGAGCAGTACTTC
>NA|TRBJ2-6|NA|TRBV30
CAWSVRRTASGANVLTF
TGTGCCTGGAGTGTACGAAGGACAGCCTCTGGGGCCAACGTCCTGACTTTC
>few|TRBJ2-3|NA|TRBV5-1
CASSLGSTTDTQYF
TGCGCCAGCAGCTTGGGGTCTACCACAGATACGCAGTATTTT
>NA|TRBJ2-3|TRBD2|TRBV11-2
CASSPLVAGYTDTQYF
TGTGCCAGCAGCCCCTTGGTAGCGGGGTACACAGATACGCAGTATTTT
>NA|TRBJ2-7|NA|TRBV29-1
CSAGYYYEQYF
TGCAGCGCGGGATACTACTACGAGCAGTACTTC
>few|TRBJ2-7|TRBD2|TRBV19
CASSPLAGVGEQYF
TGTGCCAGTAGTCCCCTAGCGGGAGTGGGTGAGCAGTACTTC
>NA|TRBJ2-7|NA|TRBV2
CASSKLVEYEQYF
TGTGCCAGCAGTAAGCTAGTTGAATACGAGCAGTACTTC
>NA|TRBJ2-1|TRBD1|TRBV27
CASTSIQRQGAHEQFF
TGTGCCAGCACCTCTATCCAGAGACAGGGGGCCCATGAGCAGTTCTTC
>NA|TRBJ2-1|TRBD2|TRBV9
CASSVGNSGSNEQFF
TGTGCCAGCAGCGTAGGTAATAGCGGGAGTAATGAGCAGTTCTTC
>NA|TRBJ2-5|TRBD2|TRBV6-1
CASSDGASGDQETQYF
TGTGCCAGCAGTGATGGGGCTAGCGGGGACCAAGAGACCCAGTACTTC
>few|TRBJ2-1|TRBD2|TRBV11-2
CASRTAGGNEQFF
TGTGCCAGCAGAACAGCGGGGGGGAATGAGCAGTTCTTC
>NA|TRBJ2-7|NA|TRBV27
CASSINPGFSPYEQYF
TGTGCCAGCAGTATCAACCCAGGGTTCTCCCCCTACGAGCAGTACTTC
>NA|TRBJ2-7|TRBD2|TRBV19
CASSTRTSGHRGNEQYF
TGTGCCAGTAGTACCCGGACTAGCGGCCATAGGGGAAACGAGCAGTACTTC
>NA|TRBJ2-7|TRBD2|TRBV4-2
CASSQEGSGRYEQYF
TGTGCCAGCAGCCAAGAAGGTAGCGGGAGGTACGAGCAGTACTTC
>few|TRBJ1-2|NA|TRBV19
CASSIGTVPANTF
TGTGCCAGTAGTATAGGGACAGTTCCGGCCAACACCTTC
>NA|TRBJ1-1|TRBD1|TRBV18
CASSPPDRRGRWDTEAFF
TGTGCCAGCTCACCACCAGACAGGAGGGGGCGATGGGACACTGAAGCTTTCTTT
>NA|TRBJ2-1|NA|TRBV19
CASKMAGEGYNEQFF
TGTGCCAGTAAAATGGCAGGGGAGGGGTACAATGAGCAGTTCTTC
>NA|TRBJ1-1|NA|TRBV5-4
CASSLDRGTEAFF
TGTGCCAGCAGCTTAGATAGGGGCACTGAAGCTTTCTTT
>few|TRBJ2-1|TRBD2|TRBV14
CASSQAGGPNNEQFF
TGTGCCAGCAGCCAAGCGGGAGGGCCGAACAATGAGCAGTTCTTC
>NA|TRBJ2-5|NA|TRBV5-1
CASSPAPAGLQETQYF
TGCGCCAGCAGCCCGGCCCCTGCAGGGCTTCAAGAGACCCAGTACTTC
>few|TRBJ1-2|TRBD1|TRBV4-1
CASSQGPGTGGGGGYTF
TGCGCCAGCAGCCAAGGTCCCGGGACAGGGGGCGGGGGTGGCTACACCTTC
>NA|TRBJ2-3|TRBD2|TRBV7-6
CASSPRTSGKTDTQYF
TGTGCCAGCAGCCCGCGGACTAGCGGGAAGACAGATACGCAGTATTTT
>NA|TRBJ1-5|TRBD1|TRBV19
CASKDRGVQPQHF
TGTGCCAGTAAAGACAGGGGAGTACAGCCCCAGCATTTT
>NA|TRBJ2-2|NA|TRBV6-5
CASSPRGWNTGELFF
TGTGCCAGCAGTCCCCGCGGGTGGAACACCGGGGAGCTGTTTTTT
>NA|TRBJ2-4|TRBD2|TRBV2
CASSEDTAGGNIQYF
TGTGCCAGCAGTGAAGATACAGCGGGAGGAAACATTCAGTACTTC
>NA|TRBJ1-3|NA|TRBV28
CASSLEVNTIYF
TGTGCCAGCAGTTTAGAGGTGAACACCATATATTTT
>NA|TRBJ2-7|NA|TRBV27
CASSLTGYEQYF
TGTGCCAGCAGTCTAACAGGTTACGAGCAGTACTTC
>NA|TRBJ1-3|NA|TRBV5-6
CASSLGQVVSGNTIYF
TGTGCCAGCAGCTTGGGGCAGGTCGTCTCTGGAAACACCATATATTTT
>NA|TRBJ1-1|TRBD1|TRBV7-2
CASSLDRGNTEAFF
TGTGCCAGCAGCTTAGACAGGGGGAACACTGAAGCTTTCTTT
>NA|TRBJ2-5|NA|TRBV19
CASSLQETQYF
TGTGCCAGTAGCCTCCAAGAGACCCAGTACTTC
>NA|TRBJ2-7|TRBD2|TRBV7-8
CASSTPGGLAPYEQYF
TGTGCCAGCAGCACCCCTGGGGGACTAGCCCCCTACGAGCAGTACTTC
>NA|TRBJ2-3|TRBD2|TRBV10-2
CASSRLAASTDTQYF
TGCGCCAGCAGTCGACTAGCGGCGAGCACAGATACGCAGTATTTT
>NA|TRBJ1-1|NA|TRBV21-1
CLLSGAAGNTEAFF
TGCCTCCTCTCCGGCGCCGCGGGGAACACTGAAGCTTTCTTT
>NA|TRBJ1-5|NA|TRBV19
CASSIVPGNQPQHF
TGTGCCAGTAGTATAGTGCCAGGAAATCAGCCCCAGCATTTT
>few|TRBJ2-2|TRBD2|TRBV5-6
CASSLRLAGVVGELFF
TGTGCCAGCAGCTTGCGACTAGCGGGAGTGGTCGGGGAGCTGTTTTTT
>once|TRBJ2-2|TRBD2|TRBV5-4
CASRPGTSATGELFF
TGTGCCAGCAGACCTGGGACTAGCGCCACCGGGGAGCTGTTTTTT
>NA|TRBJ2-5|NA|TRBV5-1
CASSLVAEKETQYF
TGCGCCAGCAGCTTGGTCGCAGAAAAAGAGACCCAGTACTTC
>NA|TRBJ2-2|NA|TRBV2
CAGKGTTNTGELFF
TGTGCCGGAAAAGGCACGACAAACACCGGGGAGCTGTTTTTT
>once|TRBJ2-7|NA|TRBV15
CATRTTTGPSPYEQYF
TGTGCCACCAGAACCACGACAGGTCCCTCCCCCTACGAGCAGTACTTC
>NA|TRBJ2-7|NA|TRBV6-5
CASSWSSSYEQYF
TGTGCCAGCAGTTGGAGTAGTTCCTACGAGCAGTACTTC
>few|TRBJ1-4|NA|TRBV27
CASRSGSVANEKLFF
TGTGCCAGCAGGTCGGGGTCGGTGGCTAATGAAAAACTGTTTTTT
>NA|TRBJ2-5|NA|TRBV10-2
CASSESLLETQYF
TGCGCCAGCAGTGAGTCCCTATTAGAGACCCAGTACTTC
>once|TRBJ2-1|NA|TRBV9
CASSVTSETGEQFF
TGTGCCAGCAGCGTCACTAGTGAAACGGGTGAGCAGTTCTTC
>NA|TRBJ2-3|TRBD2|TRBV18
CASSKTAGVTDTQYF
TGTGCCAGCTCCAAGACGGCGGGAGTCACAGATACGCAGTATTTT
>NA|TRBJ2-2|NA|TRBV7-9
CASSRPTRDANTGELFF
TGTGCCAGCAGCCGCCCTACGCGGGACGCGAACACCGGGGAGCTGTTTTTT
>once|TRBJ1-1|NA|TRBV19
CASSISRGRWDTEAFF
TGTGCCAGTAGTATTAGTAGAGGGAGATGGGACACTGAAGCTTTCTTT